Listed below are T cell receptor beta chains from one sample, sequenced in a study of CD4 T cells in relation to SARS-CoV-2 and coronaviruses. Some clones are missing from TCRdb's copy, which holds only in-frame ones; the method was immunoSEQ multiplex PCR. The repertoire consists of 35,000 to 45,000 clones, with around 87% occurring once and the leading ten covering more than 7%. The sequencing sample was made of memory CD4+ T cells from PBMCs. These receptor sequences come from an adult with COVID-19. Both conserved end residues are part of each CDR3. A D gene is named only where the DNA matches it firmly. Not all rows give a size; the values are once, few, many and, for expanded clones, a class.

v_gene: TRBV24-1; j_gene: TRBJ1-2; abundance: NA; d_gene: NA; CDR3aa: CATSDFVGYTF; CDR3nt: TGTGCCACCAGTGATTTTGTTGGCTATACCTTC
v_gene: TRBV6-5; j_gene: TRBJ1-6; abundance: NA; d_gene: TRBD1; CDR3aa: CASSYSRDSTNSPLHF; CDR3nt: TGTGCCAGCAGTTACTCCCGGGACAGCACTAATTCACCCCTCCACTTT
v_gene: TRBV3-1/TRBV3-2; j_gene: TRBJ1-4; abundance: NA; d_gene: NA; CDR3aa: CASSHRTAGANEKLFF; CDR3nt: TGTGCCAGCAGCCATAGGACAGCCGGCGCTAATGAAAAACTGTTTTTT
v_gene: TRBV5-6; j_gene: TRBJ2-5; abundance: NA; d_gene: NA; CDR3aa: CASSIQGTYQETQYF; CDR3nt: TGTGCCAGCAGCATTCAGGGGACCTACCAAGAGACCCAGTACTTC
v_gene: TRBV28; j_gene: TRBJ1-3; abundance: NA; d_gene: NA; CDR3aa: CASSLHGGFSGNTIYF; CDR3nt: TGTGCCAGCAGTTTACATGGGGGGTTCTCTGGAAACACCATATATTTT
v_gene: TRBV20-1; j_gene: TRBJ1-2; abundance: NA; d_gene: NA; CDR3aa: CSARDRSGYTF; CDR3nt: TGCAGTGCTAGAGATAGGAGTGGCTACACCTTC
v_gene: TRBV7-8; j_gene: TRBJ2-1; abundance: NA; d_gene: NA; CDR3aa: CASSLASHNEQFF; CDR3nt: TGTGCCAGCAGCTTAGCGTCACACAATGAGCAGTTCTTC
v_gene: TRBV19; j_gene: TRBJ1-4; abundance: NA; d_gene: NA; CDR3aa: CASSEQTAATNEKLFF; CDR3nt: TGTGCCAGCTCAGAACAGACAGCAGCAACTAATGAAAAACTGTTTTTT
v_gene: TRBV20-1; j_gene: TRBJ2-3; abundance: NA; d_gene: TRBD2; CDR3aa: CRTSEGEYF; CDR3nt: TGCAGGACTAGCGAGGGAGAGTATTTT
v_gene: TRBV18; j_gene: TRBJ1-2; abundance: NA; d_gene: TRBD1; CDR3aa: CASSLLTGENYGYTF; CDR3nt: TGTGCCAGCTCACTCCTGACAGGGGAAAACTATGGCTACACCTTC
v_gene: TRBV5-1; j_gene: TRBJ1-6; abundance: NA; d_gene: TRBD1; CDR3aa: CASSLEPGRDRVGSPLHF; CDR3nt: TGCGCCAGCAGCTTGGAACCTGGAAGAGACAGGGTTGGGTCACCCCTCCACTTT
v_gene: TRBV5-1; j_gene: TRBJ2-7; abundance: NA; d_gene: NA; CDR3aa: CASSQDSYEQYF; CDR3nt: TGCGCCAGCAGCCAAGATTCCTACGAGCAGTACTTC
v_gene: TRBV5-1; j_gene: TRBJ1-1; abundance: NA; d_gene: TRBD1; CDR3aa: CASYRQGSSEAFF; CDR3nt: TGCGCCAGCTACCGACAGGGCTCGTCTGAAGCTTTCTTT
v_gene: TRBV2; j_gene: TRBJ1-2; abundance: once; d_gene: NA; CDR3aa: CASTATNYGYTF; CDR3nt: TGTGCCAGCACAGCCACTAACTATGGCTACACCTTC
v_gene: TRBV21-1; j_gene: TRBJ2-7; abundance: NA; d_gene: NA; CDR3aa: CASSFPGREQYF; CDR3nt: TGTGCCAGCAGCTTCCCGGGGCGGGAGCAGTACTTC
v_gene: TRBV5-5; j_gene: TRBJ1-1; abundance: NA; d_gene: TRBD1; CDR3aa: CASSLGSGQVRGEAFF; CDR3nt: TGTGCCAGCAGCTTGGGCTCGGGACAGGTAAGGGGTGAAGCTTTCTTT
v_gene: TRBV28; j_gene: TRBJ2-3; abundance: once; d_gene: NA; CDR3aa: CASSNRDTQYF; CDR3nt: TGTGCCAGCAGTAACCGGGATACGCAGTATTTT
v_gene: TRBV9; j_gene: TRBJ2-5; abundance: NA; d_gene: NA; CDR3aa: CASSVKPGGIQETQYF; CDR3nt: TGTGCCAGCAGCGTAAAACCAGGTGGGATCCAAGAGACCCAGTACTTC
v_gene: TRBV6-5; j_gene: TRBJ2-1; abundance: NA; d_gene: TRBD2; CDR3aa: CASLSGGSSYNEQFF; CDR3nt: TGTGCCAGCCTAAGCGGGGGGAGCTCCTACAATGAGCAGTTCTTC
v_gene: TRBV6-1; j_gene: TRBJ1-2; abundance: NA; d_gene: NA; CDR3aa: CASSEGTVGLGGYTF; CDR3nt: TGTGCCAGCAGTGAAGGGACAGTGGGTTTGGGTGGCTACACCTTC
v_gene: TRBV19; j_gene: TRBJ2-7; abundance: NA; d_gene: TRBD1; CDR3aa: CASSMTGFDEQYF; CDR3nt: TGTGCCAGTAGTATGACAGGGTTCGACGAGCAGTACTTC
v_gene: TRBV28; j_gene: TRBJ2-3; abundance: NA; d_gene: TRBD2; CDR3aa: CASSDSGLAGGTDTQYF; CDR3nt: TGTGCCAGCAGTGATTCGGGACTAGCGGGGGGAACAGATACGCAGTATTTT
v_gene: TRBV2; j_gene: TRBJ1-5; abundance: NA; d_gene: NA; CDR3aa: CASSDRLSNQPQHF; CDR3nt: TGTGCCAGCAGTGACAGGCTTAGCAATCAGCCCCAGCATTTT
v_gene: TRBV6-5; j_gene: TRBJ1-6; abundance: NA; d_gene: NA; CDR3aa: CASSYSKGKYNSPLHF; CDR3nt: TGTGCCAGCAGTTACTCGAAGGGGAAGTATAATTCACCCCTCCACTTT
v_gene: TRBV25-1; j_gene: TRBJ2-5; abundance: NA; d_gene: NA; CDR3aa: CASSEFRYQETQYF; CDR3nt: TGTGCCAGCAGTGAATTCCGCTACCAAGAGACCCAGTACTTC
v_gene: TRBV5-6; j_gene: TRBJ2-5; abundance: NA; d_gene: NA; CDR3aa: CASSPYWGLETQYF; CDR3nt: TGTGCCAGCAGCCCCTATTGGGGGTTAGAGACCCAGTACTTC
v_gene: TRBV30; j_gene: TRBJ2-1; abundance: once; d_gene: NA; CDR3aa: CAWSQDSISYNEQFF; CDR3nt: TGTGCCTGGAGCCAGGACTCAATCTCCTACAATGAGCAGTTCTTC
v_gene: TRBV2; j_gene: TRBJ1-6; abundance: NA; d_gene: TRBD1; CDR3aa: CASSRQGSPLHF; CDR3nt: TGTGCCAGCAGTCGACAGGGGTCACCCCTCCACTTT
v_gene: TRBV15; j_gene: TRBJ2-7; abundance: NA; d_gene: NA; CDR3aa: CATSRGLPYEQYF; CDR3nt: TGTGCCACCAGCAGAGGACTGCCCTACGAGCAGTACTTC
v_gene: TRBV30; j_gene: TRBJ1-5; abundance: NA; d_gene: NA; CDR3aa: CAWSLLGQPQHF; CDR3nt: TGTGCCTGGAGTCTCCTCGGTCAGCCCCAGCATTTT
v_gene: TRBV27; j_gene: TRBJ1-2; abundance: few; d_gene: NA; CDR3aa: CASSLQGVPDGYTF; CDR3nt: TGTGCCAGCAGTTTGCAAGGGGTTCCGGATGGCTACACCTTC
v_gene: TRBV12-5; j_gene: TRBJ2-4; abundance: NA; d_gene: NA; CDR3aa: CASGLANSPGLREVYF; CDR3nt: TGTGCTAGTGGTTTGGCCAACTCCCCGGGGTTAAGGGAGGTGTACTTC
v_gene: TRBV28; j_gene: TRBJ2-1; abundance: NA; d_gene: TRBD2; CDR3aa: CASRSGGARQEQFF; CDR3nt: TGTGCCAGCCGAAGCGGGGGCGCGAGGCAGGAGCAGTTCTTC
v_gene: TRBV6-2/TRBV6-3; j_gene: TRBJ1-5; abundance: NA; d_gene: NA; CDR3aa: CASSHRDILNQPQHF; CDR3nt: TGTGCCAGCAGTCACCGGGACATTCTCAATCAGCCCCAGCATTTT
v_gene: TRBV11-2; j_gene: TRBJ2-5; abundance: NA; d_gene: TRBD2; CDR3aa: CASSLVGAGGLPKTQYF; CDR3nt: TGTGCCAGCAGCTTAGTAGGAGCGGGGGGGCTTCCAAAGACCCAGTACTTC
v_gene: TRBV7-2; j_gene: TRBJ1-6; abundance: NA; d_gene: TRBD1; CDR3aa: CASRYTGARNSPLHF; CDR3nt: TGTGCCAGCAGATATACAGGGGCCCGGAATTCACCCCTCCACTTT
v_gene: TRBV30; j_gene: TRBJ1-1; abundance: NA; d_gene: NA; CDR3aa: CAWSQGHDTEAFF; CDR3nt: TGTGCCTGGAGCCAGGGTCATGACACTGAAGCTTTCTTT
v_gene: TRBV5-1; j_gene: TRBJ2-5; abundance: NA; d_gene: NA; CDR3aa: CASSLTTKETQYF; CDR3nt: TGCGCCAGCAGCTTGACTACTAAAGAGACCCAGTACTTC
v_gene: TRBV4-1; j_gene: TRBJ2-7; abundance: NA; d_gene: NA; CDR3aa: CASSFRGDTSSYEQYF; CDR3nt: TGCGCCAGCAGCTTTCGCGGGGATACGAGCTCCTACGAGCAGTACTTC
v_gene: TRBV11-3; j_gene: TRBJ1-6; abundance: NA; d_gene: NA; CDR3aa: CASSLSLLSWSPLHF; CDR3nt: TGTGCCAGCAGCTTAAGTCTTCTGAGTTGGTCACCCCTCCACTTT
v_gene: TRBV7-9; j_gene: TRBJ1-1; abundance: NA; d_gene: NA; CDR3aa: CASSLAGHSAFF; CDR3nt: TGTGCCAGCAGCTTGGCAGGGCATTCAGCTTTCTTT
v_gene: TRBV6-5; j_gene: TRBJ1-6; abundance: NA; d_gene: NA; CDR3aa: CASSSSKDSPLHF; CDR3nt: TGTGCCAGCAGTTCGTCGAAGGATTCACCCCTCCACTTT
v_gene: TRBV21-1; j_gene: TRBJ2-3; abundance: NA; d_gene: NA; CDR3aa: CASSKIGRTRDPDTQYF; CDR3nt: TGTGCCAGCAGCAAAATTGGGAGGACTAGGGACCCAGATACGCAGTATTTT
v_gene: TRBV18; j_gene: TRBJ2-3; abundance: NA; d_gene: NA; CDR3aa: CATRTDSDTQYF; CDR3nt: TGTGCCACCCGGACCGACTCAGATACGCAGTATTTT